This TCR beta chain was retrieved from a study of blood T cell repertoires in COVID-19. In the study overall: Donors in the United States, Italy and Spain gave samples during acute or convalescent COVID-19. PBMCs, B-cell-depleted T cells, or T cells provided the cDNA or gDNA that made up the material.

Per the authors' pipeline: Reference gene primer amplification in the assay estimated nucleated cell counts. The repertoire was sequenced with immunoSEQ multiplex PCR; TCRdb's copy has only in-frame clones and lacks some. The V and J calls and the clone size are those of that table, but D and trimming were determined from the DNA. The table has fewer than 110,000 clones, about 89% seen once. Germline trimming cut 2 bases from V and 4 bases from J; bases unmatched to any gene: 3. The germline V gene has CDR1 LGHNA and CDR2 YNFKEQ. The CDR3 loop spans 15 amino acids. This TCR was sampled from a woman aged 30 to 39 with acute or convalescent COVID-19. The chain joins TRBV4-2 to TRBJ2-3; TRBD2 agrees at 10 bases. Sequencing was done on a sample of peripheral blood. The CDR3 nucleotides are TGTGCCAGCAGCCAACTTCTAGCGGGGGCAGATACGCAGTATTTT. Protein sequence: CASSQLLAGADTQYF.